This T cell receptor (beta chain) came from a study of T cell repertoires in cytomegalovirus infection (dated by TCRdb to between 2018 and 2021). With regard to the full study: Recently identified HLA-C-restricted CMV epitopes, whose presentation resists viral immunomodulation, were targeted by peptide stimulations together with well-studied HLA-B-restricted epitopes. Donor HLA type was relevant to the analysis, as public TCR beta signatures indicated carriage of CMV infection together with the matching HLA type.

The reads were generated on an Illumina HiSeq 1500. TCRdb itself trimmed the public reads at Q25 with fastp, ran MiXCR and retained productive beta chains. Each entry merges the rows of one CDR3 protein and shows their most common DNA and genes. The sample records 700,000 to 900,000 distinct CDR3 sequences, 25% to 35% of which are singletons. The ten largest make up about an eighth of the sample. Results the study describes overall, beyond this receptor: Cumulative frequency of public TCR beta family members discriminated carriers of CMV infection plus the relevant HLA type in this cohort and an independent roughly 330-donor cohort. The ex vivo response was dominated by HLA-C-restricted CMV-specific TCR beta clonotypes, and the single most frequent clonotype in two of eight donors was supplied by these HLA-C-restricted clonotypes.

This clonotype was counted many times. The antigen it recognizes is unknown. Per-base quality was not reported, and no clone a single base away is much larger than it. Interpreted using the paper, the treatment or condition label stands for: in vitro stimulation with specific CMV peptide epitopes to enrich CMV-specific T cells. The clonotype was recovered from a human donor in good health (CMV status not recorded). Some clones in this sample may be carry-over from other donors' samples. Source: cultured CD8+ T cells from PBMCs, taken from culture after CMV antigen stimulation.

The nucleotide sequence is given as TGTGCCAGCAGACCTGCGGTGACAGCTAACTATGGCTACACCTTC. It translates as CASRPAVTANYGYTF. The chain is assembled from TRBV7-3 and TRBJ1-2, and possibly TRBD1, on 5 matching bases. CDR1 SGHTA and CDR2 FQGTGA were looked up in the germline V gene. A distance of 14 bases separates the germline ends of V and J, which lose 6 bases and 0 bases respectively. The CDR3, cysteine through phenylalanine, is 15 amino acids long. Only the CDR3 DNA stays, 45 bases, in frame from base 1.